This T cell receptor beta chain was captured in a study of T-cell reconstitution after alpha-beta-depleted transplantation in children. TCRbeta library preparation incorporated unique molecular identifiers. TCRdb recomputed calls from the PCR reads with MiXCR, one row per CDR3 protein. The sample shows about 500,000 distinct CDR3 sequences, approximately 32% of them seen only once. This TCR derives from a human donor who donated a stem cell graft to a child with aplastic anemia. The source was PBMCs from the stem cell graft donor, collected from the stem cell graft.

The CDR3 is CASSPSQGTGVQRSGYTF. The CDR3 coding sequence is TGTGCCAGCAGTCCTTCCCAGGGGACAGGGGTTCAAAGGTCTGGCTACACCTTC. This chain uses TRBV6-1 with TRBJ1-2, with 10 bases lining up with TRBD1. The germline V gene has CDR1 MNHNS and CDR2 SASEGT. J lost 7 bases, V lost 5 bases, and 19 bases had no gene match. This CDR3 has 18 amino acids.